The following is a TCR beta chain sequence with its context. Its antigen is currently unknown. Using immunoSEQ multiplex PCR, the repertoire was profiled, and TCRdb retains in-frame clones only, with some absent. The sample includes some 60,000 clones, around 80% of them seen just once. This entry comes from a study of a mutant IDH1 vaccine in newly diagnosed glioma. Time point given: week 11, during vaccination. The investigators gave 300 ug of mutant IDH1 20-mer peptide in each vaccine dose, together with topical imiquimod. Looked up from germline, CDR1 is SNHLY and CDR2 is FYNNEI. V was cut by 5 bases and J by 1 base, with 5 bases left in between. The CDR3 runs to 12 residues.

The chain links TRBV2 to TRBJ2-5, with D unclear. This material consisted of PBMCs, taken from a glioma patient whose treatment included an IDH1 peptide vaccine. This receptor was obtained from a man aged 25-45 years with glioma. The CDR3 nucleotides read TGTGCCAGCAGTTTGTCCCAAGAGACCCAGTACTTC. It is translated as CASSLSQETQYF.